This TCR beta chain was recorded in a study of T cell changes during pregnancy in multiple sclerosis. V gave up 5 bases and J gave up 11 bases, with 24 bases separating them. This CDR3 is 15 amino acids long. Per germline, CDR1 SGHTA and CDR2 FQGNSA. Some clones are missing from TCRdb's copy, which holds only in-frame ones; the method was immunoSEQ multiplex PCR. The data hold about 39,000 clones, with 80% to 85% observed a single time. The TCR was taken from a female donor with multiple sclerosis, enrolled in a pregnancy study. Sequenced material: CD4+ T cells from peripheral blood mononuclear cells, taken before pregnancy. The rearrangement joins TRBV7-2 to TRBJ1-1; perhaps TRBD1 as D (5 bases). In DNA, the CDR3 is TGTGCCAGCAGCCCCCCCGGGAGGCGTGGGGGGGATGCTTTCTTT. Protein sequence: CASSPPGRRGGDAFF. Complete variable domain (other parts from reference TRBV7-2 and TRBJ1-1): GAGVSQSPSNKVTEKGKDVELRCDPISGHTALYWYRQSLGQGLEFLIYFQGNSAPDKSGLPSDRFSAERTGGSVSTLTIQRTQQEDSAVYLCASSPPGRRGGDAFFGQGTRLTVV.